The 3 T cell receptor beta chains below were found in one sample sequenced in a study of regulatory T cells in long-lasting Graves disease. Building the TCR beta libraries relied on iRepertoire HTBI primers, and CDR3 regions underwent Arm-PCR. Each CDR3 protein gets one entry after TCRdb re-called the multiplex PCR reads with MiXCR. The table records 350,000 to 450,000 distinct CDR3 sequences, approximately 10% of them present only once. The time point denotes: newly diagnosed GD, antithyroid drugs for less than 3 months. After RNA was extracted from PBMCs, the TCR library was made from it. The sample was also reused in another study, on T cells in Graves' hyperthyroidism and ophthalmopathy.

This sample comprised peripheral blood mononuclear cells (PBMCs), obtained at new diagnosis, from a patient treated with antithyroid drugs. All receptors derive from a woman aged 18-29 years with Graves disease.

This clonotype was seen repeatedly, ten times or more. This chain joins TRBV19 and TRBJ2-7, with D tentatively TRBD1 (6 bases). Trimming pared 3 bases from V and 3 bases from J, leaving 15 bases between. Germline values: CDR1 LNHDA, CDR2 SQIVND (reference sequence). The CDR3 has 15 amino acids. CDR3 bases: TGTGCCAGTAGTATCCAGACAGGATCTCTCTACGAGCAGTACTTC. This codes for CASSIQTGSLYEQYF.

CDR3 nucleotides: TGCGCCAGCAGCCCTCTGGGGCCCGGGGAGCTGTTTTTT. This encodes CASSPLGPGELFF. V gene TRBV4-1 combines with J gene TRBJ2-2, with TRBD1 as a possible D gene (5 bases). The CDR3 runs to 13 residues. Germline V gene lookup returns CDR1 MGHRA and CDR2 YSYEKL. V lost 4 bases and J lost 6, with 9 bases in between.

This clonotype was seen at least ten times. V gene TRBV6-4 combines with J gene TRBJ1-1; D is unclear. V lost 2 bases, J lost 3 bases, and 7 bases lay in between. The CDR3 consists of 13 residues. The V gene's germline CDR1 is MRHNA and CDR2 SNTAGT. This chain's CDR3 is CASSDNQDTEAFF. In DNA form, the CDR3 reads TGTGCCAGCAGTGACAACCAGGACACTGAAGCTTTCTTT.